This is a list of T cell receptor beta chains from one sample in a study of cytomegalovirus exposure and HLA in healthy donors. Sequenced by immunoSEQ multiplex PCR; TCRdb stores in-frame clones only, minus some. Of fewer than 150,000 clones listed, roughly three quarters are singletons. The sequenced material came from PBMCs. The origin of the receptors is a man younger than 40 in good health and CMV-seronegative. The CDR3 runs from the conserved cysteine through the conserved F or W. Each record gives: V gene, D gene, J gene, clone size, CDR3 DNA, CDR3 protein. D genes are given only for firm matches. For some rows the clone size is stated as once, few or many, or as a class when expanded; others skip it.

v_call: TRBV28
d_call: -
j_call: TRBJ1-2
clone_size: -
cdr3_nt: TGTGCCAGCAGGGGGACGGGAGACTATGGCTACACCTTC
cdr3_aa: CASRGTGDYGYTF

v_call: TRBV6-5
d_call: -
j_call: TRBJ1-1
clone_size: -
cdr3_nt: TGTGCCAGCAGTAACGGGCCGGCGGGGGCTTTCTTT
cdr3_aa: CASSNGPAGAFF

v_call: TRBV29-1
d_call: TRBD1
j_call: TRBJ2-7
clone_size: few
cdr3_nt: TGCAGCGTTGAAGAAAGGGACAGACCCTACGAGCAGTACTTC
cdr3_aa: CSVEERDRPYEQYF

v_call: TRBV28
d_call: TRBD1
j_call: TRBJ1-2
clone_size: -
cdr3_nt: TGTGCCAGCACCCTAGAGGGGGCTAGAGGCTATGGCTACACCTTC
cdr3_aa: CASTLEGARGYGYTF

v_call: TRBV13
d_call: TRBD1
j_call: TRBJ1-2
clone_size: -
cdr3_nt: TGTGCCAGCAGCAGAAGACAGGGCAGAGGCTACACCTTC
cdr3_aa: CASSRRQGRGYTF

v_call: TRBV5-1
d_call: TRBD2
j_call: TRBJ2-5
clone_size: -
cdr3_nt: TGCGCCAGCAGAGCGGGGGCCGAGACCCAGTACTTC
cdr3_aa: CASRAGAETQYF

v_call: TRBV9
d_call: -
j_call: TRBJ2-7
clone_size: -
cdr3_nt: TGTGCCAGCAGCGTTCTAGCCCACCCCTACGAGCAGTACTTC
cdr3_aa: CASSVLAHPYEQYF

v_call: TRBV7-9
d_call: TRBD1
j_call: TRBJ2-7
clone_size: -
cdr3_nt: TGTGCCAGCAGCGCCCGACAGGGAATCCTCTCCTACGAGCAGTACTTC
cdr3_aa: CASSARQGILSYEQYF

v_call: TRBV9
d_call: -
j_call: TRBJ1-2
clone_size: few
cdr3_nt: TGTGCCAGCAGTGTTGGACAGTATGGCTACACCTTC
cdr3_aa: CASSVGQYGYTF

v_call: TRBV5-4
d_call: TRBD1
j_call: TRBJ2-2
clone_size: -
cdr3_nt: TGTGCCAGCAGCTTGGCACAGGGGGCCGACACCGGGGAGCTGTTTTTT
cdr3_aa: CASSLAQGADTGELFF

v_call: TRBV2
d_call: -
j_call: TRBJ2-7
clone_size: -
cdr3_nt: TGTGCCAGCAGTTATACTAACTACGAGCAGTACTTC
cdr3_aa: CASSYTNYEQYF

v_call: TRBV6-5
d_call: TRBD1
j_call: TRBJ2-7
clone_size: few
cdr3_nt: TGTGCCAGCAGTTACTCGGGACAGGTGGACTACGAGCAGTACTTC
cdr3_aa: CASSYSGQVDYEQYF

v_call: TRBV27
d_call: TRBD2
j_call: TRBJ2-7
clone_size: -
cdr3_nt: TGTGCCAGCAGGGGACTAGCGGGAGTGTACGAGCAGTACTTC
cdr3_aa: CASRGLAGVYEQYF

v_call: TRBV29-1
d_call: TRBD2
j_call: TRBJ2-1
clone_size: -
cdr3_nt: TGCAGCGGCACCGGGACTAGCGGGACTTTCTACAATGAGCAGTTCTTC
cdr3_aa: CSGTGTSGTFYNEQFF

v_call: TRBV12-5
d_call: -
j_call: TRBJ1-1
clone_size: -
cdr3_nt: TGTGCTAGTGCTCCCCTCGTCGGGTCTGAAGCTTTCTTT
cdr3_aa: CASAPLVGSEAFF

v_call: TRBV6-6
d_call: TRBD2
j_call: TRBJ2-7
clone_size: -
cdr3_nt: TGTGCCAGCACCGGGACTAGCGGGTTTTACTACGAGCAGTACTTC
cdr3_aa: CASTGTSGFYYEQYF

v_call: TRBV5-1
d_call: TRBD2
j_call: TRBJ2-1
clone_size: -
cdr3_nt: TGCGCCAGCAGTCCCGAGGGCGCGGGAGGGAGCTCCTACAATGAGCAGTTCTTC
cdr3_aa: CASSPEGAGGSSYNEQFF

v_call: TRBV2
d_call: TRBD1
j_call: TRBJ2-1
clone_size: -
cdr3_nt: TGTGCCAGCAGTAGGACAGGGGGGATCGGAGACAATGAGCAGTTCTTC
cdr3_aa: CASSRTGGIGDNEQFF

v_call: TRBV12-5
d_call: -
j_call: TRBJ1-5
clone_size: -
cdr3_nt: TGTGCTAGTGGTTTGGGGGGGGAGGGCAGAAATCAGCCCCAGCATTTT
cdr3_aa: CASGLGGEGRNQPQHF

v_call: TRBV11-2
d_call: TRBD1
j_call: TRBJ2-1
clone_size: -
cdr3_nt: TGTGCCAGCAGCTTAGTCGGGACAGGGGGCCAAAATGAGCAGTTCTTC
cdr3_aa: CASSLVGTGGQNEQFF

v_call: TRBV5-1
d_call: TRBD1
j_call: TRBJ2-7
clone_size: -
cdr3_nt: TGCGCCAGCAGCGCCGGGACAGTGGTCGTCGAGCAGTACTTC
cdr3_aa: CASSAGTVVVEQYF

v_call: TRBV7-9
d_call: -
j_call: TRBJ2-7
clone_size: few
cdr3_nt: TGTGCCAGCAGCTTAGCGCAAGGGTTGGAGGGAGACCCCTACGAGCAGTACTTC
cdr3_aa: CASSLAQGLEGDPYEQYF